This T cell receptor beta chain was recorded in a study of stem cell transplantation in POMP-related autoinflammatory disease. Study background: The study hypothesized thymoproteasome defects skew the TRB repertoire via impaired CD8+ selection.

The CDR3 runs to 12 residues. Trimming stripped 4 bases from V and 11 bases from J, with 14 bases between. Per germline, CDR1 SGHDN and CDR2 FVKESK. The table came from immunoSEQ multiplex PCR; TCRdb's copy has only in-frame clones and leaves some out. Of roughly 6,500 clones in the sample, roughly four fifths are singletons; the top ten hold around 4.6%. The chain couples TRBV14 to TRBJ1-1; TRBD1 is a possible D gene (5 bases). The origin of this receptor is a human donor in good health. Sample: a CXCR5-defined cell subset from PBMCs. The CDR3: CASSRGGTLAFF. For the CDR3, the DNA is TGTGCCAGCAGCCGGGGGGGGACCCTGGCTTTCTTT.